A few counts support the clone carrying this T cell receptor beta chain. This may stem from a read error, because a much larger clone lies one nucleotide away. FACS sorting after about 6-7 days collected CFSE-low CD25+ ICOS+ proliferating activated T cells. Memory CD4+ T cells were CFSE-labeled and cultured 2:1 with antigen-pulsed autologous monocytes. The memory gate held CD4+ cells that were not CD45RA+CCR7+CD95- naive cells, over 95% pure. This sample is drawn from a study of human CD4 T cells and Enterobacteriaceae. The trim removed 3 bases at V and 4 bases at J, leaving 6 bases unmatched. The CDR3 totals 15 residues. The germline V gene encodes CDR1 SGHTA and CDR2 FQGNSA. Produced via immunoSEQ multiplex PCR; TCRdb's table is partial and in-frame only. The sample has more than 550 clones, roughly 40% seen once.

This receptor was identified in a human donor in good health. The chain uses TRBV7-2 and TRBJ2-5, with 9 bases that match TRBD2. Sequencing was performed on bacteria-reactive CD4+ T cells grown in culture. Subset given: CFSE-low proliferating memory CD4 T cells sorted after in vitro stimulation with a heat-inactivated bacterium or M. tuberculosis lysate. Here the CDR3 reads CASSFGAGGRETQYF. The CDR3 DNA sequence: TGTGCCAGCAGCTTTGGGGCGGGGGGGCGAGAGACCCAGTACTTC. Full variable domain (remainder filled in from reference TRBV7-2 and TRBJ2-5): GAGVSQSPSNKVTEKGKDVELRCDPISGHTALYWYRQSLGQGLEFLIYFQGNSAPDKSGLPSDRFSAERTGGSVSTLTIQRTQQEDSAVYLCASSFGAGGRETQYFGPGTRLLVL.